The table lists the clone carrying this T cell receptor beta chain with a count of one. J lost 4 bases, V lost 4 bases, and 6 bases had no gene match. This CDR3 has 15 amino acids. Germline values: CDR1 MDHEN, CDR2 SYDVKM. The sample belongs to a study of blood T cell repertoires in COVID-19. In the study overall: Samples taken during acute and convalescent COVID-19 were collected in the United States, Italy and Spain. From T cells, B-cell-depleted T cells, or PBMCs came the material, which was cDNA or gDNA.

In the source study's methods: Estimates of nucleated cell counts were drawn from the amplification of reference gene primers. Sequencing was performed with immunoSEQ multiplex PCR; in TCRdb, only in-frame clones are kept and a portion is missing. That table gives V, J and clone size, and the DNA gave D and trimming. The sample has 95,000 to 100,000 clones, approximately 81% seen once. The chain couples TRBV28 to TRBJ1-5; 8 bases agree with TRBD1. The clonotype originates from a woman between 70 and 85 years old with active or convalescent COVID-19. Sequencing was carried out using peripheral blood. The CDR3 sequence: CASSWRDRPNQPQHF. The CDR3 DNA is TGTGCCAGCAGTTGGCGGGACAGGCCGAATCAGCCCCAGCATTTT.